This TCR beta chain is drawn from a study of T cell changes during pregnancy in multiple sclerosis (dated by TCRdb to about 2019). In the study overall: The study examined how the T cell repertoire changed over the course of pregnancy in women with multiple sclerosis.

Library method: the immunoSEQ multiplex PCR assay. TCRdb stores this immuneACCESS table with in-frame sequences only. Part of the clones is absent; in the studies checked, under half of the shortfall reflects unresolved V genes, and no reason is known for the rest. Here the sample has about 49,000 clones; around 89% occur a single time. 4.5% to 5.5% of the sample belongs to the ten largest clones. Worth noting for this clone: It has no known antigen specificity. No base quality values were provided; no much bigger clone lies one nucleotide off.

This receptor was identified in a female donor in good health, enrolled as a control in a pregnancy study. The starting material was peripheral blood, obtained after pregnancy.

The DNA sequence reads TGTGCCAGCAGTTTACGCCTCAGTAATAACTATGGCTACACCTTC. Its product reads: CASSLRLSNNYGYTF. The chain employs TRBV27 and TRBJ1-2, with the D gene uncertain. The germline V gene (reference sequence) provides CDR1 MNHEY and CDR2 SMNVEV. The CDR3 starts with the cysteine, ends with the phenylalanine, and has 15 residues. Of the read, only the CDR3 DNA is kept; its 45 bases are in frame from base 1. The germline ends are 11 bases apart after V is trimmed by 2 bases and J by 1 base.